This TCR beta chain originates from a study of molecular identifiers for immune sequencing clone quantification. CDR1 is KGHSH and CDR2 is LQKENI in the germline V gene. V dropped 3 bases and J dropped 0 bases, with 12 bases sitting between them. This CDR3 region has 15 residues. TCRdb reprocessed the PCR reads with MiXCR, giving one entry per CDR3 protein. The table lists 40,000 to 45,000 distinct CDR3 sequences, about a quarter of them singletons. Material for sequencing was naive CD8+ T cells from blood, with Jurkat cell RNA spiked in. Subset given: FACS-sorted CD8+CD4-CCR7+CD45RA+ naive T cells. This receptor was identified in a human donor in good health. Some libraries in this study had Jurkat cell RNA spiked in. The chain couples TRBV18 to TRBJ2-7, with a possible D match to TRBD1 (5 bases). The CDR3 sequence: CASSPGAGLSYEQYF. DNA for the CDR3: TGTGCCAGCTCACCTGGGGCAGGCCTCTCCTACGAGCAGTACTTC.